This T cell receptor (beta chain) was identified during a study of cytomegalovirus exposure and HLA in healthy donors. PCR involved 60 Vbeta and 13 Jbeta primers. Sequenced by immunoSEQ multiplex PCR; TCRdb stores in-frame clones only, minus some. The table records 150,000 to 180,000 clones, around 82% of them present only once. Study-wide findings and caveats: Researchers had no immune exposure information except CMV serostatus available. There were reportedly fewer N-insertions in an Asian-associated ancestry cluster than the roughly 670-donor mean, in a later analysis. V- and J-gene trimming in TCR beta was tied to a missense DCLRE1C variant by an analysis performed later. What a later analysis showed was that several of the most significant clusters appeared linked to common viral pathogens.

The CDR3 has 15 residues. Germline assignment: CDR1 SEHNR and CDR2 FQNEAQ (reference sequence). Notes on this clone: The antigen is undetermined. One end of the junction is discordant with germline, which a read error may explain.

The sequence derives from a woman in her forties or fifties in good health and CMV-seropositive. The specimen was PBMCs. V is TRBV7-9 and J is TRBJ1-2; no reliable D call. The CDR3 DNA reads TGTTCCAGCAGCTTGGCGGGGAATGCTAACTATGGCTACACCTTC. It encodes CSSSLAGNANYGYTF.